Listed below are T cell receptor beta chains from one sample, sequenced in a study of blood T cell repertoires in COVID-19. Only in-frame clones appear in the TCRdb table, and some are missing; sequencing was by immunoSEQ multiplex PCR. The sample has 100,000 to 150,000 clones; roughly four fifths are singletons. The sequenced sample consisted of peripheral blood. The receptor source for this set is a woman between 45 and 65 years old with acute or convalescent COVID-19. Both conserved end residues are part of each CDR3. Each record gives: CDR3 length, V gene, J gene, clone size, D gene, CDR3 protein, CDR3 DNA. The D gene is left open where the match is weak. The size of a clone is reported for some rows only, either as once, few or many, or as a class for expanded clones.

>14|TRBV27|TRBJ1-6|-|-
CASSLNWPYSPLHF
TGTGCCAGCAGTTTAAATTGGCCCTATTCACCCCTCCACTTT
>13|TRBV24-1|TRBJ1-5|-|-
CAITDRGSQPQHF
TGTGCCATCACGGATCGGGGAAGTCAGCCCCAGCATTTT
>16|TRBV11-1|TRBJ2-3|-|TRBD2
CASSHRSGGSTDTQYF
TGTGCCAGCAGCCATCGAAGCGGGGGGAGCACAGATACGCAGTATTTT
>15|TRBV5-1|TRBJ2-1|-|-
CASSFPLLNYNEQFF
TGCGCCAGCAGCTTCCCCCTACTAAACTACAATGAGCAGTTCTTC
>17|TRBV5-5|TRBJ1-5|-|-
CASSLGQSLGTNQPQHF
TGTGCCAGCAGTCTCGGACAGTCTTTGGGGACCAATCAGCCCCAGCATTTT
>13|TRBV6-5|TRBJ1-4|-|-
CASGAGPNEKLFF
TGTGCCAGCGGGGCAGGTCCTAATGAAAAACTGTTTTTT
>16|TRBV5-5|TRBJ1-1|-|TRBD1
CASSLALTGVDTEAFF
TGTGCCAGCAGCTTGGCCCTAACAGGGGTTGACACTGAAGCTTTCTTT
>16|TRBV9|TRBJ2-1|-|TRBD2
CASSPVLAAHSNEQFF
TGTGCCAGCAGCCCGGTACTAGCGGCCCACTCAAATGAGCAGTTCTTC
>13|TRBV12-3/TRBV12-4|TRBJ1-4|-|TRBD1
CASSGQVGEKLFF
TGTGCCAGCAGCGGACAGGTTGGTGAAAAACTGTTTTTT
>15|TRBV11-2|TRBJ2-7|once|-
CASSLAPGLTYEQYF
TGTGCCAGCAGCTTAGCTCCAGGTCTGACCTACGAGCAGTACTTC
>15|TRBV5-1|TRBJ2-2|-|-
CASSPRLGNTGELFF
TGCGCCAGCAGCCCTCGACTGGGGAACACCGGGGAGCTGTTTTTT
>20|TRBV11-2|TRBJ2-3|-|TRBD2
CASSLDILSRLAGGPDTQYF
TGTGCCAGCAGCTTAGATATTTTGTCGCGACTAGCGGGGGGTCCGGATACGCAGTATTTT
>15|TRBV3-1/TRBV3-2|TRBJ1-2|-|-
CASSLTTGMGRGYTF
TGTGCCAGCAGCCTAACAACAGGGATGGGAAGGGGCTACACCTTC
>14|TRBV2|TRBJ1-5|few|-
CASSEPGFDQPQHF
TGTGCCAGCAGTGAACCGGGGTTCGATCAGCCCCAGCATTTT
>13|TRBV15|TRBJ1-1|-|-
CATSRETVTEAFF
TGTGCCACCAGCAGAGAGACAGTCACTGAAGCTTTCTTT
>15|TRBV9|TRBJ1-6|-|-
CASSVVTEPNSPLHF
TGTGCCAGCAGCGTAGTAACAGAACCTAATTCACCCCTCCACTTT